The clone carrying this T cell receptor (beta chain) turned up a few times. The data belong to a study of blood T cell repertoires in COVID-19. About the study: The samples span acute and convalescent COVID-19 from the United States, Italy and Spain. The analysed material was cDNA or gDNA that came from T cells, B-cell-depleted T cells, or PBMCs.

Deletions cut 7 bases from V and 5 bases from J, with 9 bases between. The CDR3 has 12 residues. Per the germline V gene, CDR1 is MNHNY and CDR2 is SVGAGI (reference sequence). In the source study's methods: Scientists estimated how many nucleated cells there were by amplifying reference gene primers. Clones were sequenced by immunoSEQ multiplex PCR, and TCRdb holds only the in-frame ones, with some missing. That table gives V, J and clone size, and the DNA gave D and trimming. The repertoire includes about 150,000 clones, 86% of them detected once, and around 3.3% sits in the top ten. Sequencing input: peripheral blood. The clonotype was recovered from an older man with acute or convalescent COVID-19. J is TRBJ1-5 and V is TRBV6-6; no definite D call. The CDR3 nucleotides read TGTGCCAGCAATCCCCCCGATCAGCCCCAGCATTTT. This sequence encodes CASNPPDQPQHF.